This T cell receptor (beta chain) was captured in a study of T-cell reconstitution after alpha-beta-depleted transplantation in children (dated by TCRdb to 2016 to 2017). With regard to the full study: The study quantitatively tracked T-cell immune reconstitution after TCRalphabeta/CD19-depleted allogeneic hematopoietic cell transplantation in children using TCR repertoire profiling.

Notes on this clonotype: Its antigen is unknown. No base quality information exists; no much larger clone differs at one position.

A distance of 17 bases separates the germline ends of V and J, which lose 3 bases and 7 bases respectively. The CDR3 covers 15 residues, taking in both the cysteine and the phenylalanine. Left in the record is the CDR3 DNA by itself, 45 bases read in frame from the first base. CDR1 and CDR2, per the germline V gene (reference sequence), are SGHKS and YYEKEE. Libraries came from PCR. For sequencing, an Illumina HiSeq 2500 was employed. TCR library preparation used molecular barcoding, with unique molecular identifiers applied to normalize quantification of the TCRbeta repertoire. TCRdb trimmed the raw reads at Q25, called clones with MiXCR and kept productive beta chains. Entries that share a CDR3 protein sequence are merged under the most common genes and DNA. The sample yields some 72,000 distinct CDR3 sequences; 7.3% were counted once. The ten largest clones capture approximately 2.3% of the sample.

Sequenced here: PBMCs from the stem cell graft donor, sampled from the stem cell graft. This sequence uses TRBV5-5 and TRBJ2-1; 5 matching bases give a weak D call of TRBD1. The sequence derives from a human donor who donated a stem cell graft to a child with acute lymphoblastic leukemia. In nucleotides, the sequence is TGTGCCAGCAGCTACCTCCTCTTGTCAGGGAATGAGCAGTTCTTC. Translation gives CASSYLLLSGNEQFF.